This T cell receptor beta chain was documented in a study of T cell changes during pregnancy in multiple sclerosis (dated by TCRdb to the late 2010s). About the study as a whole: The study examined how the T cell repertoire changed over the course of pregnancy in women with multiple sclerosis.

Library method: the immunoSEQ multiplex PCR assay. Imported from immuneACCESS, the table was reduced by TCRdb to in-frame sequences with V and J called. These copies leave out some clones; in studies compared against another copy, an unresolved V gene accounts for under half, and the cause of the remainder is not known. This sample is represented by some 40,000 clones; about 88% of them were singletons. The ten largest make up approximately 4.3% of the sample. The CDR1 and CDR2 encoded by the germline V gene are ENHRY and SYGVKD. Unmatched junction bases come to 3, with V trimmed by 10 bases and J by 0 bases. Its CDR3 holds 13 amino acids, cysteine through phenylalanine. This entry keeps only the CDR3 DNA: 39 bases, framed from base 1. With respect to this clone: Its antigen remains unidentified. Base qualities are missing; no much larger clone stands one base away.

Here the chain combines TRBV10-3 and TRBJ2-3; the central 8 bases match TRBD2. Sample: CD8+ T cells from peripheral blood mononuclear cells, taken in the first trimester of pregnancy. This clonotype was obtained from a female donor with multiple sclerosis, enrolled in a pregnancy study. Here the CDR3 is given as CATLAGSTDTQYF. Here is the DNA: TGTGCCACCTTAGCGGGGAGCACAGATACGCAGTATTTT.